This T cell receptor beta chain stems from a study of human T cells and chemical hapten exposure. Notes on the study in general: Expanded TCRs were compared with controls, and the expanded TCRs formed significantly more large CDR3 similarity clusters.

Documented time point: pre-sensitization, week 0. Treatment: therapeutic diphenylcyclopropenone sensitization with weekly scalp DPC. TCRdb redid the calling of the RACE reads with MiXCR, one entry per CDR3 protein. The sample holds tens of thousands of distinct CDR3 sequences, approximately 10% seen once. Regarding this clonotype: The antigen is undetermined.

Germline V gives CDR1 SQVTM, CDR2 ANQGSEA. The V and J ends lost 2 bases and 1 base respectively, with 11 bases between them. There are 14 residues in the CDR3. The rearrangement joins TRBV29-1 to TRBJ1-1; D ambiguous. Sequenced here: whole blood, sampled in connection with sensitization to the hapten diphenylcyclopropenone (DPC). This clonotype originated in a man aged 25-40 years with alopecia areata. Some clones in this sample may be carry-over from other donors' samples. This chain's CDR3 is CSVESTNTNTEAFF. The CDR3 coding sequence is TGCAGCGTTGAATCCACCAACACGAACACTGAAGCTTTCTTT.